The 16 T cell receptor beta chains below come from one sample, sequenced in a study of cytomegalovirus exposure and HLA in healthy donors. The PCR contained 60 Vbeta and 13 Jbeta primers. The assay was immunoSEQ multiplex PCR, and TCRdb's table has in-frame clones only and misses some. The sample carries approximately 220,000 clones, over 60% recorded once. The sequenced sample consisted of PBMCs. The receptor set was obtained from a man aged 18 to 30 in good health and CMV-seronegative.

CDR3 sequence: CASSHPRDRGNTEAFF. CDR3 coding DNA: TGTGCCAGCAGCCATCCTCGAGACAGAGGGAACACTGAAGCTTTCTTT. The chain employs TRBV5-4 and TRBJ1-1; TRBD1 might be the D (5 bases). Germline V gene data show CDR1 as SGHNT and CDR2 as YYREEE (reference sequence). This CDR3 spans 16 amino acids. Trimming left V 4 bases short and J 1 base short, with 17 bases between.

The V call is TRBV7-6, the J call TRBJ1-4, with 8 nucleotides matching TRBD1. Germline-derived CDR1 and CDR2 are SGHVS and FNYEAQ. After removal of 5 bases from V and 4 bases from J, the junction contained 12 bases not matched to a gene. The CDR3 has 17 amino acids. CDR3: CASSRYAPGGVNEKLFF. The CDR3, as DNA: TGTGCCAGCAGCCGCTACGCTCCAGGGGGCGTTAATGAAAAACTGTTTTTT.

The chain carries TRBV2 and TRBJ2-7; 12 nucleotides align to TRBD2. The CDR3 extends over 15 amino acids. CDR1 SNHLY and CDR2 FYNNEI come from the germline V gene. Trimming took 7 bases from V and 6 from J; bases not matched to a gene: 10. This chain's CDR3 is CASTIGASGRGEQYF. DNA of the CDR3: TGTGCCAGCACCATAGGGGCTAGCGGGAGGGGCGAGCAGTACTTC.

This clone appeared once. The genes are TRBV7-9 and TRBJ2-5; possibly TRBD2 for D (5 bases). The V end was cut by 1 base, the J end by 4 bases, with 19 bases between. Germline V gene data show CDR1 as SEHNR and CDR2 as FQNEAQ (reference sequence). The CDR3 runs 17 residues. The CDR3 loop reads CASSLGWGRGLGETQYF. As DNA, the CDR3 is TGTGCCAGCAGCTTAGGATGGGGTCGGGGTTTGGGAGAGACCCAGTACTTC.

CDR3 nucleotides: TGTGCCAGCAGCCAAGAGTGGACAGGCCCTTATGGCTACACCTTC. As protein: CASSQEWTGPYGYTF. V and J are TRBV7-9 and TRBJ1-2; TRBD1 matches 7 bases. Unmatched junction bases numbered 11, after V lost 5 bases and J lost 5 bases. This CDR3 spans 15 amino acids. CDR1 and CDR2 from the germline V gene are SEHNR and FQNEAQ (reference sequence).

This chain connects TRBV15 to TRBJ2-7; possibly TRBD1 for D (5 bases). This CDR3 region has 14 residues. V was pared by 3 bases and J by 5 bases, with 14 bases between. Germline CDR1 is LNHNV and CDR2 is YYDKDF (reference sequence). As DNA, the CDR3 is TGTGCCACCAGCAGTAAACACCTAGGGGACGAGCAGTACTTC. Translation: CATSSKHLGDEQYF.

The count of this clone is one. The chain links TRBV6-1 to TRBJ1-2; 7 bases fit TRBD1. Germline V lookup: CDR1 MNHNS, CDR2 SASEGT. The J segment lost 8 bases and the V segment lost 5 bases, leaving 11 bases of the junction unmatched. The CDR3 length is 14 residues. The CDR3 is CASSPRQGVKGYTF. The CDR3 bases are TGTGCCAGCAGTCCAAGACAGGGAGTAAAGGGCTACACCTTC.

The genes are TRBV27 and TRBJ2-3, with 8 positions matching TRBD1. With V trimmed by 4 bases and J by 3 bases, 9 bases remained unmatched. CDR3 length: 16 amino acids. Germline CDR1 MNHEY, CDR2 SMNVEV (reference sequence). The CDR3 sequence is CASSSDPTGATDTQYF. Here the CDR3 DNA reads TGTGCCAGCAGTTCCGACCCGACAGGGGCTACAGATACGCAGTATTTT.

The V gene is TRBV6-6, the J gene TRBJ1-2, with 8 bases aligning to TRBD1. The CDR3 is 14 residues long. Per the germline V gene, CDR1 is MNHNY and CDR2 is SVGAGI (reference sequence). Trimming at V came to 6 bases and at J to 4 bases, leaving 7 bases not matched to a gene. In DNA, the CDR3 is TGTGCCAGCAGATCGACAGGGGCCGGCTATGGCTACACCTTC. Residues: CASRSTGAGYGYTF.

The chain is built from TRBV21-1 and TRBJ2-5; the D call TRBD2 from the table was never checked on the DNA. TRBV21-1 corresponds to a pseudogene. The CDR3 sequence is 15 residues long. The CDR3 here is CASSKARGRVETQYF. CDR3 nucleotide sequence: TGTGCCAGCAGCAAAGCCCGAGGGAGGGTGGAGACCCAGTACTTC.

The gene calls are TRBV2 and TRBJ2-1, with a weak D call TRBD2 (7 bases). With 7 bases removed from V and 9 bases from J, the gap between germline ends came to 19 bases. This CDR3 region has 14 residues. CDR1 is SNHLY, CDR2 FYNNEI, per germline. CDR3 loop: CASTRYHREGEQFF. DNA of the CDR3: TGTGCCAGCACCCGATACCACAGGGAGGGTGAGCAGTTCTTC.

The V call is TRBV5-3, the J call TRBJ1-1; unclear D gene. TRBV5-3 is an ORF for which the function is uncertain. V was trimmed by 0 bases and J by 0 bases, leaving 15 bases between them. CDR3 length: 17 amino acids. CDR3 residues: CARSLGHYPEMNTEAFF. CDR3 DNA: TGTGCCAGAAGCTTGGGCCATTACCCGGAGATGAACACTGAAGCTTTCTTT.

This clone was detected once. The chain employs TRBV9 and TRBJ2-7; D not certain. This CDR3 has 12 amino acids. Germline V gives CDR1 SGDLS, CDR2 YYNGEE. Trimming cost V 4 bases and J 7 bases, with 12 bases left between them. The CDR3 reads CASSPWSGEQYF. The CDR3 DNA reads TGTGCCAGCAGCCCGTGGTCAGGAGAGCAGTACTTC. Using reference TRBV9 and TRBJ2-7 for the parts outside the CDR3, the full variable domain is DSGVTQTPKHLITATGQRVTLRCSPRSGDLSVYWYQQSLDQGLQFLIQYYNGEERAKGNILERFSAQQFPDLHSELNLSSLELGDSALYFCASSPWSGEQYFGPGTRLTVT.

The chain joins TRBV4-1 to TRBJ2-1, with 14 bases matching TRBD2. The CDR3 extends over 19 amino acids. Unmatched junction bases numbered 15, after V lost 3 bases and J lost 8 bases. Germline CDR1 and CDR2: MGHRA and YSYEKL. The CDR3 reads CASSQWGPGTSGSFDEQFF. CDR3 sequence (DNA): TGCGCCAGCAGCCAGTGGGGGCCCGGGACTAGCGGGAGCTTTGATGAGCAGTTCTTC.

This clone appeared once. The chain links TRBV5-8 to TRBJ2-5; D not resolved. The DNA end is more similar to TRBJ2-7, so the J call may be wrong. Germline V lookup: CDR1 SGHTS, CDR2 YDEGEE. The CDR3 length is 13 residues. This CDR3 is CASSLANSYEQYF. For the CDR3, the DNA is TGTGCCAGCAGCTTAGCAAATTCCTACGAGCAGTACTTC.

This chain connects TRBV7-6 to TRBJ2-7; D is undetermined. The V gene's germline CDR1 is SGHVS and CDR2 FNYEAQ. V dropped 4 bases and J dropped 4 bases, with 8 bases sitting between them. This CDR3 has 12 amino acids. The CDR3 sequence: CASSSPGYEQYF. CDR3 nucleotides: TGTGCCAGCAGCTCCCCAGGTTACGAGCAGTACTTC.